The 25 T cell receptor beta chains reported below all come from one sample, sequenced in a study of blood T cell repertoires in COVID-19 (dated by TCRdb to about 2020). Library construction relied on the immunoSEQ multiplex PCR assay. Sourced from immuneACCESS, this table was stored by TCRdb with only in-frame sequences that have V and J called. A share of the clones is absent; for the studies checked, an unresolved V gene accounts for under half, and the remainder has no known explanation. The sample table records under 450,000 clones; approximately 89% of these occur just once. The ten largest clones capture approximately 1.5% of the sample. The material sequenced was peripheral blood. The receptors originated from a woman aged 40 to 50 with COVID-19, enrolled during active disease.

The chain has TRBV2 and TRBJ2-5, with a weak D call TRBD1 (5 bases). Germline V CDR1 and CDR2: SNHLY, FYNNEI. The CDR3 consists of 14 residues. V was trimmed by 1 base and J by 5 bases, leaving 11 bases between them. The CDR3 DNA reads as TGTGCCAGCAGTGAAGGGCAGGGCGGTGAGACCCAGTACTTC. Translation: CASSEGQGGETQYF. The variable domain in full, with the rest retrieved from reference TRBV2 and TRBJ2-5, is EPEVTQTPSHQVTQMGQEVILRCVPISNHLYFYWYRQILGQKVEFLVSFYNNEISEKSEIFDDQFSVERPDGSNFTLKIRSTKLEDSAMYFCASSEGQGGETQYFGPGTRLLVL.

This chain joins TRBV9 and TRBJ2-1; 7 positions agree with TRBD2. The CDR3 length is 15 residues. From germline, CDR1 is SGDLS and CDR2 YYNGEE. V shed 0 bases, J shed 4 bases, and the junction held 4 bases outside the gene matches. CDR3 loop: CASSVGGGIYNEQFF. As DNA, the CDR3 is TGTGCCAGCAGCGTAGGCGGGGGAATTTACAATGAGCAGTTCTTC.

The chain links TRBV19 to TRBJ1-5; no firm D call. The CDR3 sequence is 16 residues long. Deletions cut 5 bases from V and 3 bases from J, with 17 bases between. Germline CDR1 LNHDA, CDR2 SQIVND (reference sequence). The CDR3 sequence is CASSSTAPPLNQPQHF. The CDR3 DNA sequence: TGTGCCAGTAGTTCAACAGCTCCTCCGCTCAATCAGCCCCAGCATTTT.

The V gene is TRBV18, the J gene TRBJ1-1; no clear D. This CDR3 has 14 amino acids. The germline V gene encodes CDR1 KGHSH and CDR2 LQKENI. V dropped 3 bases and J dropped 0 bases, with 8 bases sitting between them. The CDR3: CASSPLSLNTEAFF. CDR3 bases: TGTGCCAGCTCACCGCTATCGTTGAACACTGAAGCTTTCTTT. Together with reference TRBV18 and TRBJ1-1, the CDR3 gives the full variable domain: NAGVMQNPRHLVRRRGQEARLRCSPMKGHSHVYWYRQLPEEGLKFMVYLQKENIIDESGMPKERFSAEFPKEGPSILRIQQVVRGDSAAYFCASSPLSLNTEAFFGQGTRLTVV.

This chain links TRBV10-3 with TRBJ2-1; D may be TRBD1 (6 bases). CDR1 is ENHRY, CDR2 SYGVKD, per germline. This CDR3 has 18 residues. Trimming left V 3 bases short and J 2 bases short, with 20 bases between. The CDR3 DNA reads as TGTGCCATCAGTGAACAAGACAGGCTTACTGTCCCCTACAATGAGCAGTTCTTC. Its protein is CAISEQDRLTVPYNEQFF.

V is TRBV12-5 and J is TRBJ2-2; 9 bases match TRBD1. CDR1 is LGHNT and CDR2 is FRNRAP in the germline V gene. This CDR3 region has 17 residues. The V segment lost 7 bases and the J segment 3 bases; nucleotides outside the gene matches: 12. DNA of the CDR3: TGTGCTAGTGTCATTGGGGAGGGACAGGGCTACACCGGGGAGCTGTTTTTT. Protein product: CASVIGEGQGYTGELFF.

This clone was observed a single time. The chain employs TRBV28 and TRBJ1-6, with D maybe TRBD1 (6 bases). The germline V and J ends were trimmed by 3 bases and 1 base, with 19 bases remaining between them. CDR1 and CDR2 from the germline V gene are MDHEN and SYDVKM. The CDR3 extends over 19 amino acids. DNA of the CDR3: TGTGCCAGCAGTTTCCGACAGGCCCGTAAGGTGTCCTATAATTCACCCCTCCACTTT. Translation gives CASSFRQARKVSYNSPLHF. The full variable domain, its missing parts supplied by reference TRBV28 and TRBJ1-6, is DVKVTQSSRYLVKRTGEKVFLECVQDMDHENMFWYRQDPGLGLRLIYFSYDVKMKEKGDIPEGYSVSREKKERFSLILESASTNQTSMYLCASSFRQARKVSYNSPLHFGNGTRLTVT.

The chain uses TRBV5-4 and TRBJ1-1; 8 bases are a match to TRBD1. The germline CDR1 and CDR2 sequences are SGHNT and YYREEE (reference sequence). The ends lost 0 bases at V and 0 bases at J; junction bases unmatched: 7. The CDR3 is 17 amino acids. The CDR3 sequence is CASSLGQGLYMNTEAFF. CDR3 bases: TGTGCCAGCAGCTTGGGACAGGGGCTTTATATGAACACTGAAGCTTTCTTT. The whole variable domain, remainder taken from reference TRBV5-4 and TRBJ1-1, is ETGVTQSPTHLIKTRGQQVTLRCSSQSGHNTVSWYQQALGQGPQFIFQYYREEENGRGNFPPRFSGLQFPNYSSELNVNALELDDSALYLCASSLGQGLYMNTEAFFGQGTRLTVV.

The chain is built from TRBV15 and TRBJ1-5; 7 nucleotides align to TRBD1. The J segment lost 2 bases and the V segment lost 1 base, leaving 2 bases of the junction unmatched. Germline loops: CDR1 LNHNV, CDR2 YYDKDF (reference sequence). CDR3 size: 15 residues. This CDR3 is CATSRVGQRNQPQHF. The DNA of the CDR3 is TGTGCCACCAGCAGAGTGGGACAGCGCAATCAGCCCCAGCATTTT.

This clone was seen once. The chain employs TRBV5-1 and TRBJ2-1; D is uncertain. Deletions cut 0 bases from V and 11 bases from J, with 9 bases between. The germline V gene has CDR1 SGHRS and CDR2 YFSETQ. The CDR3 covers 12 residues. DNA of the CDR3: TGCGCCAGCAGCTTGGGGGCCACAAAGCAGTTCTTC. It encodes CASSLGATKQFF.

J is TRBJ2-4 and V is TRBV30; the D gene is possibly TRBD2 (6 bases). V shed 3 bases and J shed 9 bases, with 15 bases lying between them. Germline-derived CDR1 and CDR2 are GTSNPN and SVGIG (reference sequence). The CDR3 totals 13 residues. DNA of the CDR3: TGTGCCTGGAGACTTTCGGGGGAGATCATTCAGTACTTC. Amino acid sequence: CAWRLSGEIIQYF.

The rearrangement links TRBV10-3 to TRBJ1-1; a weak D match, TRBD1 (5 bases). This CDR3 contains 11 residues. CDR1 is ENHRY and CDR2 is SYGVKD in the germline V gene. Trimming took off 6 bases at V and 7 bases at J, with 9 bases between the two ends. The CDR3 nucleotides are TGTGCCATCAGCCAGACAGATGAAGCTTTCTTT. Translated, it gives CAISQTDEAFF.

Turning to this clone: Other nucleotide sequences from this sample produce the same CDR3. The chain has TRBV27 and TRBJ1-2; TRBD1 matches at 7 bases. Germline V lookup: CDR1 MNHEY, CDR2 SMNVEV (reference sequence). V lost 6 bases to trimming and J lost 2 bases; unmatched junction nucleotides: 3. CDR3 length equals 13 residues. The CDR3 region has the DNA TGTGCCAGCAGCGCACAGGGGAACTATGGCTACACCTTC. This translates into CASSAQGNYGYTF.

The V and J genes are TRBV5-5 and TRBJ2-7; a possible D gene is TRBD2 (6 bases). CDR1 is SGHKS and CDR2 is YYEKEE in the germline V gene (reference sequence). V gave up 2 bases and J gave up 1 base, with 16 bases separating them. The CDR3 extends over 16 amino acids. The chain's CDR3 is CASSFVVSGRSYEQYF. DNA of the CDR3: TGTGCCAGCAGCTTCGTTGTTAGCGGAAGATCCTACGAGCAGTACTTC.

The chain carries TRBV5-8 and TRBJ2-5; a possible D gene is TRBD1 (5 bases). This CDR3 is 14 amino acids long. V was shortened by 3 bases and J by 3 bases, with 12 bases between the two germline ends. The germline gives CDR1 SGHTS, CDR2 YDEGEE. The CDR3 region is CASSSRQIKETQYF. The CDR3 coding sequence is TGTGCCAGCAGCTCCCGACAGATTAAAGAGACCCAGTACTTC.

The chain is built from TRBV5-1 and TRBJ1-2; 9 bases line up with TRBD1. Germline V lookup: CDR1 SGHRS, CDR2 YFSETQ. This CDR3 spans 18 amino acids. Trimming removed 6 bases from V and 7 bases from J; junction bases left unmatched: 22. The CDR3 is CASTLNWDRAYELGGYTF. In nucleotides, the CDR3 is TGCGCCAGCACCCTTAATTGGGACAGGGCCTACGAATTGGGTGGCTACACCTTC. Together with reference TRBV5-1 and TRBJ1-2, the CDR3 gives the full variable domain: KAGVTQTPRYLIKTRGQQVTLSCSPISGHRSVSWYQQTPGQGLQFLFEYFSETQRNKGNFPGRFSGRQFSNSRSEMNVSTLELGDSALYLCASTLNWDRAYELGGYTFGSGTRLTVV.

A single count supports this clone. This chain uses TRBV6-5 with TRBJ2-3; 7 bases line up with TRBD1. This CDR3 is 12 amino acids long. Germline CDR1 and CDR2: MNHEY and SVGAGI. With 8 bases clipped from V and 4 bases from J, the junction kept 3 bases outside the gene matches. The CDR3 DNA reads TGTGCCAGCGAAGGGGGCGCAGATACGCAGTATTTT. The encoded protein is CASEGGADTQYF.

Concerning this clone: At the DNA level, this CDR3 is encoded by other sequences in the same sample as well. This sequence joins TRBV9 and TRBJ1-1, with a possible D match to TRBD1 (6 bases). CDR1 and CDR2 from the germline V gene are SGDLS and YYNGEE. The V and J ends lost 0 bases and 1 base respectively, with 7 bases between them. This CDR3 is 14 amino acids long. The CDR3 DNA reads as TGTGCCAGCAGCGTAGTGGGACAGAACACTGAAGCTTTCTTT. Translated: CASSVVGQNTEAFF.

This chain links TRBV15 with TRBJ1-5, with no clear D. Germline assignment: CDR1 LNHNV and CDR2 YYDKDF (reference sequence). V was shortened by 3 bases and J by 5 bases, with 8 bases between the two germline ends. The CDR3 totals 13 residues. The CDR3 nucleotides read TGTGCCACCAGCAGGGAGGCAGATCAGCCCCAGCATTTT. Translation gives CATSREADQPQHF.

The J gene is TRBJ2-7, the V gene TRBV9, with D maybe TRBD2 (6 bases). V was clipped by 0 bases and J by 0 bases, with 13 bases between them. This CDR3 has 16 amino acids. In germline, CDR1 is SGDLS, CDR2 YYNGEE. CDR3 sequence: CASSVGGGALSYEQYF. DNA of the CDR3: TGTGCCAGCAGCGTAGGGGGCGGGGCCCTCTCCTACGAGCAGTACTTC.

The chain couples TRBV23-1 to TRBJ2-7; 7 nucleotides align to TRBD1. TRBV23-1 is an open reading frame, and its role is uncertain. The CDR3 consists of 17 residues. V shed 3 bases, J shed 0 bases, and the junction held 11 bases outside the gene matches. The CDR3 region has the DNA TGCGCCAGCAGTCACCCCGCTCCGGACAGGAGCTCCTACGAGCAGTACTTC. It translates to CASSHPAPDRSSYEQYF.

V is TRBV9 and J is TRBJ2-2; no clear D. Trimming stripped 3 bases from V and 4 bases from J, with 16 bases between. The V gene's germline CDR1 is SGDLS and CDR2 YYNGEE. The CDR3 extends over 16 amino acids. The CDR3 region is CASSGGRFMATGELFF. Written as DNA, the CDR3 is TGTGCCAGCAGCGGAGGCCGCTTCATGGCCACCGGGGAGCTGTTTTTT.

A few counts support this clone. The CDR3 loop reads CASSYRGLVEKLFF. For the CDR3, the DNA is TGTGCCAGTAGCTACAGGGGTTTGGTCGAAAAACTGTTTTTT. The chain links TRBV19 to TRBJ1-4, with 7 nucleotides matching TRBD1. The CDR3 covers 14 residues. Germline assignment: CDR1 LNHDA and CDR2 SQIVND (reference sequence). The ends lost 6 bases at V and 8 bases at J; junction bases unmatched: 9. The whole variable domain, filled in from reference TRBV19 and TRBJ1-4, reads DGGITQSPKYLFRKEGQNVTLSCEQNLNHDAMYWYRQDPGQGLRLIYYSQIVNDFQKGDIAEGYSVSREKKESFPLTVTSAQKNPTAFYLCASSYRGLVEKLFFGSGTQLSVL.

The chain employs TRBV5-1 and TRBJ1-1; no firm D call. Trimming stripped 0 bases from V and 0 bases from J, with 12 bases between. This CDR3 contains 16 residues. The germline V gene has CDR1 SGHRS and CDR2 YFSETQ. CDR3 protein: CASSLEGRTMNTEAFF. In DNA form, the CDR3 reads TGCGCCAGCAGCTTGGAAGGGAGAACCATGAACACTGAAGCTTTCTTT.

This chain joins TRBV6-5 and TRBJ2-3; D not certain. This CDR3 has 14 amino acids. The germline V gene has CDR1 MNHEY and CDR2 SVGAGI. Between the trimmed V and J ends, which lost 0 bases and 3 bases, there was a span of 7 bases. DNA for the CDR3: TGTGCCAGCAGTTACTCAACAGTTACAGATACGCAGTATTTT. Translated, it gives CASSYSTVTDTQYF.